This T cell receptor (beta chain) came from a study of CD8+ T cells in alopecia areata. Germline assignment: CDR1 SGHRS and CDR2 YFSETQ. The CDR3 is 16 residues long. V lost 0 bases to trimming and J lost 0 bases; unmatched junction nucleotides: 1. Following extraction, RNA underwent reverse transcription to cDNA, which served as the sequencing template. Sequencing was performed with immunoSEQ multiplex PCR; in TCRdb, only in-frame clones are kept and a portion is missing. The profile shows approximately 210,000 clones, roughly 44% of them singletons. Described treatment: oral pan-JAK inhibitor, 5-10 mg twice daily.

This material consisted of CD4+ T cells sorted from blood, taken at approximately week 37, from a patient treated with tofacitinib. This sequence joins TRBV5-1 and TRBJ2-1; 9 bases match TRBD2. This receptor was identified in a human donor with alopecia areata. DNA for the CDR3: TGCGCCAGCAGCTTGGGGACTAGCGCCTCCTACAATGAGCAGTTCTTC. Its protein is CASSLGTSASYNEQFF.